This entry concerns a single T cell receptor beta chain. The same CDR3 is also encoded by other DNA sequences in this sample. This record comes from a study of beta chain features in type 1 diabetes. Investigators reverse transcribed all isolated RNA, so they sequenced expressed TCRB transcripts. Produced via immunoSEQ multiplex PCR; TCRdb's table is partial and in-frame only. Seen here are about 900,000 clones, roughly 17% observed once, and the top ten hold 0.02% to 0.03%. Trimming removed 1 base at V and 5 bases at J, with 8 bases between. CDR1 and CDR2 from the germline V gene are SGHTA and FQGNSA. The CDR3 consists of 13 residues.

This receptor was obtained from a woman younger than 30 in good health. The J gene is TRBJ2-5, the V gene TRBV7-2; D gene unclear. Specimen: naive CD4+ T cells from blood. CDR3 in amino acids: CASSLGSGETQYF. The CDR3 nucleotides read TGTGCCAGCAGCTTAGGTTCCGGGGAGACCCAGTACTTC.